The clone carrying this T cell receptor beta chain was observed at least ten times. As yet, its antigen is unknown. This record comes from a study of T cells in Graves' hyperthyroidism and ophthalmopathy. TCR beta CDR3 sequences were amplified from RNA transcripts. A first-round RT-PCR of the TCR CDR3 used the HTBI primer set. TCRdb re-analysed the multiplex PCR reads in MiXCR, keeping a single row per CDR3 protein. Of fewer than 850,000 distinct CDR3 sequences listed, roughly 17% are singletons. Study-level points and caveats: Most thyroid clonotypes that were expanded above 0.001 also turned up in blood. Before onset, by a median of approximately 6.2 months, the model predicted ophthalmopathy.

Germline CDR1 reads LGHDT; CDR2 reads YNNKEL (reference sequence). V was pared by 5 bases and J by 1 base, with 4 bases of the junction left unmatched. The length of the CDR3 is 14 residues. Lactation, pregnancy, other autoimmune disease or uncontrolled infection led to exclusion of patients. The TCR sequence derives from a man between 45 and 60 years old with Graves' hyperthyroidism. J is TRBJ2-7 and V is TRBV3-1; 8 bases match TRBD2. The sequenced sample consisted of blood. CDR3 amino acids: CASSVTSGSYEQYF. Here the CDR3 DNA reads TGTGCCAGCAGCGTAACTAGCGGATCCTACGAGCAGTACTTC.